One and the same sample provided the 26 T cell receptor beta chains below, sequenced in a study of OX40 agonist ivuxolimab in advanced cancers. TCRdb's copy holds only in-frame clones and misses some; the assay was immunoSEQ multiplex PCR. The sample carries around 92,000 clones, 85% to 95% recorded once. The source material was CD4+ or CD8+ T cells sorted from blood, sampled in a trial of the OX40 agonist ivuxolimab. The receptors come from an adult with an advanced solid tumor such as melanoma, head and neck, liver or kidney cancer.

This chain joins TRBV12-5 and TRBJ2-2, with 7 bases identical to TRBD1. Germline CDR1 reads LGHNT; CDR2 reads FRNRAP. The ends lost 4 bases at V and 7 bases at J; junction bases unmatched: 9. The CDR3 covers 15 residues. In DNA, the CDR3 is TGTGCTAGTGGTTCCGGACAGGCAGGGGTCGGGGAGCTGTTTTTT. This encodes CASGSGQAGVGELFF.

The chain's CDR3 is CASSLSLQAGSPLHF. Here the CDR3 DNA reads TGTGCCAGCAGTTTATCACTACAAGCCGGTTCACCCCTCCACTTT. The V and J genes are TRBV28 and TRBJ1-6; the D is unclear. This CDR3 has 15 residues. V was clipped by 1 base and J by 9 bases, with 13 bases between them. The V gene's germline CDR1 is MDHEN and CDR2 SYDVKM.

The V gene is TRBV6-6, the J gene TRBJ2-2; TRBD1 matches 8 bases. Germline lookup yields CDR1 MNHNY and CDR2 SVGAGI (reference sequence). V shed 4 bases, J shed 6 bases, and the junction held 10 bases outside the gene matches. The CDR3 totals 16 residues. In nucleotides, the CDR3 is TGTGCCAGCAGTTCAGTCAGGGGGCGTGGTTCCGGGGAGCTGTTTTTT. Translating gives CASSSVRGRGSGELFF.

The chain uses TRBV11-3 and TRBJ1-6; no clear D gene. This CDR3 spans 14 amino acids. The germline gives CDR1 SGHNT, CDR2 YENEEA. The germline V and J ends were trimmed by 0 bases and 7 bases, with 7 bases remaining between them. CDR3 bases: TGTGCCAGCAGCTTAGACAGATCGAATTCACCCCTCCACTTT. It translates to CASSLDRSNSPLHF.

The V and J genes are TRBV30 and TRBJ2-7, with D perhaps matching TRBD2 (6 bases). The germline V gene has CDR1 GTSNPN and CDR2 SVGIG (reference sequence). V was shortened by 2 bases and J by 2 bases, with 13 bases between the two germline ends. The CDR3 contains 14 residues. The CDR3 is CAWSKAGRTYEQYV. Written as DNA, the CDR3 is TGTGCCTGGAGTAAGGCGGGGAGAACCTACGAGCAGTACGTC.

The chain links TRBV30 to TRBJ1-2; D uncertain. Germline CDR1 reads GTSNPN; CDR2 reads SVGIG (reference sequence). The CDR3 loop spans 14 amino acids. Trimming took off 3 bases at V and 7 bases at J, with 18 bases between the two ends. DNA for the CDR3: TGTGCCTGGAGATGGGCTGGCCAGAAGGTTGGCTACACCTTC. Translating gives CAWRWAGQKVGYTF.

The chain recombines TRBV7-8 with TRBJ2-5; no firm D call. Germline V lookup: CDR1 SGHVS, CDR2 FQNEAQ. The V end was cut by 1 base, the J end by 0 bases, with 0 bases between. The length of the CDR3 is 12 residues. The DNA for the CDR3 is TGTGCCAGCAGCTTAGACCAAGAGACCCAGTACTTC. Its protein is CASSLDQETQYF.

This chain uses TRBV30 with TRBJ1-6; D gene unclear. V lost 2 bases and J 9 bases, leaving 8 bases between the germline ends. CDR1 and CDR2 (germline): GTSNPN, SVGIG (reference sequence). CDR3 length equals 12 residues. In nucleotides, the CDR3 is TGTGCCTGGAGTACAAGAGCTTCACCCCTCCACTTT. It is translated as CAWSTRASPLHF.

The V and J genes are TRBV6-5 and TRBJ2-2; either TRBD1 or TRBD2 may fit D (6 bases each). The CDR3 covers 14 residues. The germline CDR1 and CDR2 sequences are MNHEY and SVGAGI. Trimming removed 10 bases at V and 6 bases at J, with 18 bases between. CDR3 DNA sequence: TGTGCCACCAAGAAAGGTGGGGGGCCCGGGGAGCTGTTTTTT. Translating gives CATKKGGGPGELFF.

The J gene is TRBJ1-1, the V gene TRBV7-2; D may be TRBD1 (5 bases). The CDR3 is 14 residues long. V lost 5 bases, J lost 4 bases, and 14 bases lay in between. In germline, CDR1 is SGHTA, CDR2 FQGNSA. CDR3 loop: CASSRQGVGTEAFF. CDR3 bases: TGTGCCAGCAGCCGTCAGGGAGTTGGCACTGAAGCTTTCTTT. The complete variable domain, with remaining parts taken from reference TRBV7-2 and TRBJ1-1, reads GAGVSQSPSNKVTEKGKDVELRCDPISGHTALYWYRQSLGQGLEFLIYFQGNSAPDKSGLPSDRFSAERTGGSVSTLTIQRTQQEDSAVYLCASSRQGVGTEAFFGQGTRLTVV.

This clone showed up just a few times. The rearrangement links TRBV19 to TRBJ1-2; weak D call: TRBD1 (5 bases). The CDR3 runs 15 residues. Trimming pared 10 bases from V and 2 bases from J, leaving 20 bases between. Germline CDR1 is LNHDA and CDR2 is SQIVND (reference sequence). CDR3 residues: CATSWWRGRNYGYTF. Here the CDR3 DNA reads TGTGCCACCTCCTGGTGGCGGGGACGGAACTATGGCTACACCTTC.

This sequence joins TRBV7-2 and TRBJ1-1; possibly TRBD1 for D (6 bases). V was pared by 5 bases and J by 7 bases, with 14 bases between. This CDR3 comprises 13 residues. Germline V gene sequence: CDR1 SGHTA, CDR2 FQGNSA. CDR3 amino acids: CASSTTGLGEAFF. For the CDR3, the DNA is TGTGCCAGCAGCACCACAGGGTTGGGTGAAGCTTTCTTT. The whole variable domain, filled in from reference TRBV7-2 and TRBJ1-1, reads GAGVSQSPSNKVTEKGKDVELRCDPISGHTALYWYRQSLGQGLEFLIYFQGNSAPDKSGLPSDRFSAERTGGSVSTLTIQRTQQEDSAVYLCASSTTGLGEAFFGQGTRLTVV.

The V gene is TRBV6-6, the J gene TRBJ1-2; D uncertain. There are 15 residues in the CDR3. V was trimmed by 0 bases and J by 4 bases, leaving 12 bases between them. Germline CDR1 reads MNHNY; CDR2 reads SVGAGI (reference sequence). The CDR3 DNA sequence: TGTGCCAGCAGTTACTCAGTAGGAGGTTTCTATGGCTACACCTTC. Encoded protein: CASSYSVGGFYGYTF.

The count of this clone is one. The rearrangement joins TRBV30 to TRBJ2-2; D not certain. The CDR3 is 16 amino acids. CDR1 is GTSNPN, CDR2 SVGIG, per germline (reference sequence). Between the trimmed V and J ends, which lost 2 bases and 0 bases, there was a span of 13 bases. DNA for the CDR3: TGTGCCTGGAGTAGTCTTGCTGGGACGAACACCGGGGAGCTGTTTTTT. Translating gives CAWSSLAGTNTGELFF.

The rearrangement joins TRBV28 to TRBJ1-2; TRBD1 is a possible D gene (6 bases). Trimming left V 5 bases short and J 2 bases short, with 12 bases between. Germline V lookup: CDR1 MDHEN, CDR2 SYDVKM. CDR3 length equals 14 residues. The CDR3 DNA reads TGTGCCAGCAGTGGGACAACGAAAAACTATGGCTACACCTTC. Its translation: CASSGTTKNYGYTF.

In its sample, this clone was seen once. The chain has TRBV14 and TRBJ2-7; D might be TRBD2 (5 bases). Germline values: CDR1 SGHDN, CDR2 FVKESK. Trimming took off 0 bases at V and 6 bases at J, with 6 bases between the two ends. The CDR3 has 12 amino acids. The CDR3 DNA is TGTGCCAGCAGCCAAGAGAGGGCCGAGCAGTACGTC. Translating gives CASSQERAEQYV.

CDR3 nucleotides: TGTGCCAGCAGCTTAGCGGGAGCCACGCAGTATTTT. This codes for CASSLAGATQYF. The V gene is TRBV7-9, the J gene TRBJ2-3, with D possibly TRBD2 on 5 matching bases. With 0 bases removed from V and 9 bases from J, the gap between germline ends came to 7 bases. The CDR3 contains 12 residues. CDR1 and CDR2 (germline): SEHNR, FQNEAQ (reference sequence).

This sequence joins TRBV28 and TRBJ1-6; TRBD1 matches 7 bases. This CDR3 spans 14 amino acids. Per germline, CDR1 MDHEN and CDR2 SYDVKM. Trimming cost V 3 bases and J 8 bases; bases outside gene matches: 4. CDR3 region: CASSFRDSYSPLHF. CDR3 in DNA: TGTGCCAGCAGTTTCCGGGACAGTTATTCACCCCTCCACTTT. Supplemented by reference TRBV28 and TRBJ1-6, the full variable domain reads DVKVTQSSRYLVKRTGEKVFLECVQDMDHENMFWYRQDPGLGLRLIYFSYDVKMKEKGDIPEGYSVSREKKERFSLILESASTNQTSMYLCASSFRDSYSPLHFGNGTRLTVT.

The rearrangement links TRBV28 to TRBJ2-3; TRBD2 agrees at 8 bases. Germline loops: CDR1 MDHEN, CDR2 SYDVKM. The CDR3 covers 17 residues. V dropped 4 bases and J dropped 1; count of bases not matched to a gene: 10. CDR3 amino acids: CASSYPLTAGGTDTQYF. Written as DNA, the CDR3 is TGTGCCAGCAGTTACCCTTTGACAGCGGGGGGCACAGATACGCAGTATTTT.

This chain joins TRBV2 and TRBJ1-5, with TRBD1 matching over 9 bases. Germline CDR1 and CDR2: SNHLY and FYNNEI. V was pared by 4 bases and J by 10 bases, with 5 bases of the junction left unmatched. The CDR3 consists of 13 residues. CDR3 loop: CASSAGTGLPQHF. In DNA, the CDR3 is TGTGCCAGCAGTGCCGGGACAGGGCTACCCCAGCATTTT.

This chain joins TRBV7-9 and TRBJ1-1; 7 bases are shared with TRBD1. CDR1 is SEHNR and CDR2 is FQNEAQ in the germline V gene (reference sequence). Trimming removed 4 bases from V and 5 bases from J; junction bases left unmatched: 10. There are 15 residues in the CDR3. The CDR3 sequence: CASSSSTGTRTEAFF. The CDR3 region has the DNA TGTGCCAGCAGCTCGTCGACAGGGACAAGGACTGAAGCTTTCTTT.

This clone was seen just once. The CDR3, as DNA: TGCAGTGCCCCCCTTCTAGTGGACCAGTTCTTC. Its protein is CSAPLLVDQFF. This chain uses TRBV20-1 with TRBJ2-1; no reliable D call. V shed 6 bases and J shed 13 bases, with 16 bases lying between them. CDR3 length: 11 amino acids. Germline CDR1 reads DFQATT; CDR2 reads SNEGSKA (reference sequence).

The chain links TRBV7-9 to TRBJ1-2, with unresolved D. CDR1 is SEHNR and CDR2 is FQNEAQ in the germline V gene (reference sequence). The CDR3 contains 14 residues. V lost 5 bases to trimming and J lost 0 bases, with 10 bases between them. Here the CDR3 reads CASSTGGANYGYTF. CDR3 bases: TGTGCCAGCAGCACCGGTGGGGCTAACTATGGCTACACCTTC. The variable domain in full, with the rest retrieved from reference TRBV7-9 and TRBJ1-2, is DTGVSQNPRHKITKRGQNVTFRCDPISEHNRLYWYRQTLGQGPEFLTYFQNEAQLEKSRLLSDRFSAERPKGSFSTLEIQRTEQGDSAMYLCASSTGGANYGYTFGSGTRLTVV.

The V gene is TRBV6-5, the J gene TRBJ2-3, with D maybe TRBD2 (6 bases). The CDR3 loop spans 15 amino acids. With 4 bases removed from V and 2 bases from J, the gap between germline ends came to 13 bases. Germline lookup yields CDR1 MNHEY and CDR2 SVGAGI. DNA for the CDR3: TGTGCCAGCAGTTTCTCAAGCGGGTACACAGATACGCAGTATTTT. Its protein product is CASSFSSGYTDTQYF.

The chain joins TRBV5-1 to TRBJ2-5; D uncertain. Germline lookup yields CDR1 SGHRS and CDR2 YFSETQ. The CDR3 runs 12 residues. The V end lost 4 bases, the J end lost 2 bases, and 6 bases lay between the germline ends. CDR3 nucleotide sequence: TGCGCCAGCAGCATGGATCAAGAGACCCAGTACTTC. This encodes CASSMDQETQYF.

CDR3 bases: TGTGCCAGCAGTTACCCCCCGGAGACCCAGTACTTC. Amino acid sequence: CASSYPPETQYF. The chain has TRBV6-5 and TRBJ2-5; D is unclear. The V end was cut by 2 bases, the J end by 5 bases, with 6 bases between. CDR3 size: 12 residues. Germline V lookup: CDR1 MNHEY, CDR2 SVGAGI.